The subject of this entry is one T cell receptor beta chain. The CDR3 extends over 14 amino acids. From germline, CDR1 is WSHSY and CDR2 SAAADI. The junction had 4 bases not matched to a gene; V was cut back by 5 bases and J by 3 bases. Method: immunoSEQ multiplex PCR; TCRdb's copy keeps in-frame clones and lacks some. The sample has about 170,000 clones; roughly 84% are singletons. This sample is part of a study of blood T cell repertoires in COVID-19. Study information: Nucleic acid was either cDNA or gDNA, and it came from T cells, B-cell-depleted T cells, or PBMCs.

Material for sequencing was peripheral blood. The TCR was taken from a man in his 70s with active or convalescent COVID-19. The V call is TRBV10-2, the J call TRBJ2-7; 10 positions match TRBD2. The CDR3 loop reads CASSQAGGNYEQYF. The CDR3 region has the DNA TGCGCCAGCAGTCAAGCGGGAGGGAACTACGAGCAGTACTTC.